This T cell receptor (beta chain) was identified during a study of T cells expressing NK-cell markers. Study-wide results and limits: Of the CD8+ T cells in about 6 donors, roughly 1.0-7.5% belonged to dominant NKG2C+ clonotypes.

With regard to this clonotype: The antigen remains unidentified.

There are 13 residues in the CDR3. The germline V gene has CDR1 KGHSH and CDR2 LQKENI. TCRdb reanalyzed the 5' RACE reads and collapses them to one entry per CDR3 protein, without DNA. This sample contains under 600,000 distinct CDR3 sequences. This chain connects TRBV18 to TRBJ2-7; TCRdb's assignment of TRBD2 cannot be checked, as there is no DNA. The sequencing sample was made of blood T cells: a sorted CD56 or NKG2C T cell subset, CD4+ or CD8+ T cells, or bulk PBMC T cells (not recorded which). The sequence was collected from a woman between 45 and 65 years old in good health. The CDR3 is CASSPERATEQYF.